This T cell receptor beta chain came from a study of cytomegalovirus exposure and HLA in healthy donors. Study background: From HLA-typed donors, an early data release held approximately 85 million unique TCRs.

Healthy bone marrow donors formed the donor group. PCR used 60 Vbeta primers and 13 Jbeta primers. In the original workflow: A later analysis counted around 80 million unique TCR beta chains, 9.5 million to 13 million shared. The protocol was immunoSEQ multiplex PCR, while the TCRdb copy is restricted to in-frame clones and leaves out a portion. V and J calls plus clone size are reproduced from that table; the DNA served to infer D and trimming. The sample carries about 94,000 clones, around three fifths recorded once. Sequences were obtained from PBMCs. The receptor was isolated from a man aged 25 to 40 in good health and CMV-seronegative.

Here the CDR3 reads CASSLKDTASGNTIYF. The CDR3 DNA is TGCGCCAGCAGCCTAAAAGACACGGCCTCTGGAAACACCATATATTTT. This chain joins TRBV5-1 and TRBJ1-3; D ambiguous. Trimming stripped 4 bases from V and 0 bases from J, with 14 bases between. The CDR3 runs to 16 residues. CDR1 and CDR2 (germline): SGHRS, YFSETQ.